Each of the 2 T cell receptor beta chains below was sequenced from the same sample in a study of T cells after yellow fever vaccination (dated by TCRdb to between 2017 and 2020). The library was obtained by 5' RACE. The instrument given in TCRdb is Illumina NovaSeq 6000. TCRdb itself trimmed the public reads at Q25 with fastp, ran MiXCR and retained productive beta chains. Rows with one shared CDR3 protein collapse into an entry with the most common genes and DNA. This sample is represented by approximately 300,000 distinct CDR3 sequences; over 8.5% of them were singletons. The ten biggest clones cover less than 3.5% of the sample. The treatment or condition label for this specimen denotes: live attenuated yellow fever vaccine strain. The sequences come from CD4+ T cells sorted from PBMCs, collected 45 days after the yellow fever booster vaccination. Receptors were obtained from a man in his late teens or twenties who received the YFV17D yellow fever vaccine.

Only a few counts were recorded for this clonotype. The chain links TRBV18 to TRBJ1-1, with D possibly being TRBD1 (5 bases). With 3 bases removed from V and 1 base from J, the gap between germline ends came to 15 bases. The CDR3 is made up of 16 amino acids. From germline, CDR1 is KGHSH and CDR2 LQKENI. CDR3 in amino acids: CASSPNPDTGNTEAFF. The CDR3 DNA sequence: TGTGCCAGCTCACCTAACCCCGACACAGGGAACACTGAAGCTTTCTTT.

This sequence joins TRBV3-1 and TRBJ2-1, with no clear D. The length of the CDR3 is 14 residues. V gave up 4 bases and J gave up 8 bases, with 15 bases separating them. In germline, CDR1 is LGHDT, CDR2 YNNKEL (reference sequence). CDR3 region: CASSLRIQGDEQFF. DNA for the CDR3: TGTGCCAGCAGCCTCAGGATACAAGGCGATGAGCAGTTCTTC.